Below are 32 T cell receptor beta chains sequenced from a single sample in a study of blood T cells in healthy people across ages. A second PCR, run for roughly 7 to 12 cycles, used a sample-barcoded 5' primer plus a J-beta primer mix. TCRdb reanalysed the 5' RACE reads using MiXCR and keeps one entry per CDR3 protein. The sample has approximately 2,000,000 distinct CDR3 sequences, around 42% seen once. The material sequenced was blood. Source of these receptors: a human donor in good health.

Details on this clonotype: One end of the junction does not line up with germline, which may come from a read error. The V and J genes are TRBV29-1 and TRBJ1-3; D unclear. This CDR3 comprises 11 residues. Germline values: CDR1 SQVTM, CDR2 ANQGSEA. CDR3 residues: CSFRRGNTVYF. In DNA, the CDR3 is TGCAGCTTTAGACGGGGAAACACCGTATATTTT.

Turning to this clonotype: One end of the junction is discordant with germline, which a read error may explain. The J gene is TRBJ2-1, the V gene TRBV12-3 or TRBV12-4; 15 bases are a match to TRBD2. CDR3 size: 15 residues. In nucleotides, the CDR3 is TGTGCCAACAGTCGGACTAGCGGGGGGGGCAATGAGCAGTTCTTC. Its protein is CANSRTSGGGNEQFF.

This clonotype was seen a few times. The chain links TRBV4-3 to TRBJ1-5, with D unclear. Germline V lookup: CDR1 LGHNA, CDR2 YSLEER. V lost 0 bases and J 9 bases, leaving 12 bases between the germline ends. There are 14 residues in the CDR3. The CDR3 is CASSQDSGSRPQHF. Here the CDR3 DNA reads TGCGCCAGCAGCCAAGATAGCGGGAGTCGGCCCCAGCATTTT.

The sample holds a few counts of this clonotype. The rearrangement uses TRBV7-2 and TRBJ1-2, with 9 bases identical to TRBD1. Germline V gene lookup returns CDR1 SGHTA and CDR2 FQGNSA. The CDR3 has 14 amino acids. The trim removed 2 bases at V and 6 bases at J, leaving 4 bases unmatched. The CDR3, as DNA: TGTGCCAGCAGCTTAACAGGGGGCAAGAATGGCTACACCTTC. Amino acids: CASSLTGGKNGYTF.

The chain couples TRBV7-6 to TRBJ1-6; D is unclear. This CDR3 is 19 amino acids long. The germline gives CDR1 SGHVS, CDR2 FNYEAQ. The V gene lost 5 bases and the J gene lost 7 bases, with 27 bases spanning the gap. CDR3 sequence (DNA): TGTGCCAGCAGCAGCTTGAGTACCAATCGGGTCCCGAAAAATTCACCCCTCCACTTT. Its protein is CASSSLSTNRVPKNSPLHF.

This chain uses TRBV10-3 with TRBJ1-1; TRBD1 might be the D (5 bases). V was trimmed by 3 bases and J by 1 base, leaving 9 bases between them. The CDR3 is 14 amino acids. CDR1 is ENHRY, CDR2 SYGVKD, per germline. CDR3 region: CAISDRQWNTEAFF. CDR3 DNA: TGTGCCATCAGTGATAGACAGTGGAACACTGAAGCTTTCTTT.

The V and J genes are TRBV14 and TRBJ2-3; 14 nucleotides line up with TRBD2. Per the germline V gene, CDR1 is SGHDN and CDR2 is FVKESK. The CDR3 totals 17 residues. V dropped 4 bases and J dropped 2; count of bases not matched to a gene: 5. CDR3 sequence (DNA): TGTGCCAGCAGCCCCGGACTAGCGGGGGGATTCACAGATACGCAGTATTTT. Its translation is CASSPGLAGGFTDTQYF.

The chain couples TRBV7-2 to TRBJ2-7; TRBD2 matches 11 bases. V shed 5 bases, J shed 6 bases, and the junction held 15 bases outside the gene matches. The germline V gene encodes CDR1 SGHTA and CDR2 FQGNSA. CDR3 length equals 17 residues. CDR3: CASSPGIAGGLAFEQYF. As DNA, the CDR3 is TGTGCCAGCAGCCCCGGGATAGCGGGGGGGCTTGCCTTCGAGCAGTACTTC.

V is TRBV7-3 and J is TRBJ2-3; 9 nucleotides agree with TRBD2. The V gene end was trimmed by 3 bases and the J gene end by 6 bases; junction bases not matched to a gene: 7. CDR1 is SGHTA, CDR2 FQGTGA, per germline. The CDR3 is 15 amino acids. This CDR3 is CASSFLAGTMDTQYF. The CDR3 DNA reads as TGTGCCAGCAGCTTTCTAGCGGGGACCATGGATACGCAGTATTTT.

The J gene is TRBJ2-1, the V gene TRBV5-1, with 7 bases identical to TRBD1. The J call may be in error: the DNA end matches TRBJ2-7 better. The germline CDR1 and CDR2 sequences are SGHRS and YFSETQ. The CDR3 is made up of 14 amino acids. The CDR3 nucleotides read TGCGCCAGCAGTGTGGGCAGGGGGACAAGTGAGCAGTACTTC. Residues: CASSVGRGTSEQYF.

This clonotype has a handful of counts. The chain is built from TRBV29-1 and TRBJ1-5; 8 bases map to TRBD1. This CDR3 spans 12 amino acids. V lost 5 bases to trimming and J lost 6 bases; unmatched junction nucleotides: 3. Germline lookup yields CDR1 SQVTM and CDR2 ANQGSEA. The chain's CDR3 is CSVKTGGQPQHF. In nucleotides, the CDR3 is TGCAGCGTTAAAACAGGGGGTCAGCCCCAGCATTTT.

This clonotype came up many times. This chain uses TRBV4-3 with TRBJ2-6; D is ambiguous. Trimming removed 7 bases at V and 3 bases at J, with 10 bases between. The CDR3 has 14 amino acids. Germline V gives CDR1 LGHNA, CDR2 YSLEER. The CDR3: CASTRSFGANVLTF. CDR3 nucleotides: TGCGCCAGCACCAGATCATTTGGGGCCAACGTCCTGACTTTC.

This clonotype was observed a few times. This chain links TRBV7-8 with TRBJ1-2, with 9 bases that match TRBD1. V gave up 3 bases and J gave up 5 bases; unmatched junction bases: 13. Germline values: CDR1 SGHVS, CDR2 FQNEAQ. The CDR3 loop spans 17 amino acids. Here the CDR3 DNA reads TGTGCCAGCAGCTTGGGACAGGGAATTTATATTAGTTATGGCTACACCTTC. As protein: CASSLGQGIYISYGYTF.

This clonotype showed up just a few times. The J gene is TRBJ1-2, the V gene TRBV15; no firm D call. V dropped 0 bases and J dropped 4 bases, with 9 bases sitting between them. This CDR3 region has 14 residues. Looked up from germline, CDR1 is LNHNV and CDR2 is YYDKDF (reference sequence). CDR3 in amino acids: CATSRDRALYGYTF. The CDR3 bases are TGTGCCACCAGCAGAGATAGGGCCCTCTATGGCTACACCTTC.

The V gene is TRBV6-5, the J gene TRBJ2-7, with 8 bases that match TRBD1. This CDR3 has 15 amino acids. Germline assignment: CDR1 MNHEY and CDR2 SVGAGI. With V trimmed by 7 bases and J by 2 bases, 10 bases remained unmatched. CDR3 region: CASTRHGQGPYEQYF. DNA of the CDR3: TGTGCCAGCACCCGACACGGACAGGGTCCCTACGAGCAGTACTTC.

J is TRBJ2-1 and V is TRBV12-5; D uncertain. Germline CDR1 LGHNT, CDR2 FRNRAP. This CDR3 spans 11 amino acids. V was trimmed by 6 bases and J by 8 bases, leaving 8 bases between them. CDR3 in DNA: TGTGCTAGTGGCCTCGAGGATGAGCAGTTCTTC. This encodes CASGLEDEQFF.

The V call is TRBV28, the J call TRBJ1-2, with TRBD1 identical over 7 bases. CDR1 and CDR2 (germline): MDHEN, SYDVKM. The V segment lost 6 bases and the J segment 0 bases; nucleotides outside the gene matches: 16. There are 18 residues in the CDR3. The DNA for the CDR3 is TGTGCCAGCAGCCCAGGTTGGGGTCGGACAGGTTCTAACTATGGCTACACCTTC. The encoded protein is CASSPGWGRTGSNYGYTF.

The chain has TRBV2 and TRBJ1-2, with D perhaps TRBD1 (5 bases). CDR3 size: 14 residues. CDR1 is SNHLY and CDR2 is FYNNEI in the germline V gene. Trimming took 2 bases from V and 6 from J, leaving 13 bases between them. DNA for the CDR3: TGTGCCAGCAGTGAATTGGACACGAGAGATGGCTACACCTTC. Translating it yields CASSELDTRDGYTF.

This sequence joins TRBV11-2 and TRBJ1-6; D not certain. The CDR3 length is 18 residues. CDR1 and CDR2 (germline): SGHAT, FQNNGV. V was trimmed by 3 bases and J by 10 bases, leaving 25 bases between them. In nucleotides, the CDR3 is TGTGCCAGCAGCTTTAACATCCCGGCAGGAGGAGTTGGATCACCCCTCCACTTT. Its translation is CASSFNIPAGGVGSPLHF. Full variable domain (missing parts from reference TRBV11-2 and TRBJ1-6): EAGVAQSPRYKIIEKRQSVAFWCNPISGHATLYWYQQILGQGPKLLIQFQNNGVVDDSQLPKDRFSAERLKGVDSTLKIQPAKLEDSAVYLCASSFNIPAGGVGSPLHFGNGTRLTVT.

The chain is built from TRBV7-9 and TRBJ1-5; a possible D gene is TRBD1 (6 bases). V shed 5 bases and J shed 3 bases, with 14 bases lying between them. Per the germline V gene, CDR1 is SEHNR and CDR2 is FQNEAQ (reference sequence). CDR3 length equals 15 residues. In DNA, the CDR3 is TGTGCCAGCAGCCCACGGGACACCTCCAATCAGCCCCAGCATTTT. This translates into CASSPRDTSNQPQHF.

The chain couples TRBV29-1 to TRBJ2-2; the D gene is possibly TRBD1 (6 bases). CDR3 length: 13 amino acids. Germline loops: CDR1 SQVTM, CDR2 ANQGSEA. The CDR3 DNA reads TGCAGTTTTTTACAGGGCCCACCCGGGGAGCTGTTTTTT. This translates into CSFLQGPPGELFF.

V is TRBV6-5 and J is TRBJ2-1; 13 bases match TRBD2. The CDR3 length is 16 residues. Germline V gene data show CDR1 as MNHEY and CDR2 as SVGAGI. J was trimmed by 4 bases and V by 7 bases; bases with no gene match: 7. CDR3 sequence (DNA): TGTGCCAGCACTGGACTAGCGGGAGCCAATTACAATGAGCAGTTCTTC. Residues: CASTGLAGANYNEQFF.

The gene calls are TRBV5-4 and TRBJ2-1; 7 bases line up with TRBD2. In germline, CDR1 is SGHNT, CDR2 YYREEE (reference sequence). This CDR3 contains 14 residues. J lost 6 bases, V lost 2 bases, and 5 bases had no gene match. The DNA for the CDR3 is TGTGCCAGCAGCTTCCGCGGGGGTACCAATGAGCAGTTCTTC. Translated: CASSFRGGTNEQFF.

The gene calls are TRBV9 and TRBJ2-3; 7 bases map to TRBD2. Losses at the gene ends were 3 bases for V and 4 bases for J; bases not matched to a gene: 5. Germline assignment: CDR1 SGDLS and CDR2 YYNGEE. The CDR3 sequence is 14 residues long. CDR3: CASSAGTTSDTQYF. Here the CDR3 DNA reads TGTGCCAGCAGCGCCGGGACTACCTCAGATACGCAGTATTTT.

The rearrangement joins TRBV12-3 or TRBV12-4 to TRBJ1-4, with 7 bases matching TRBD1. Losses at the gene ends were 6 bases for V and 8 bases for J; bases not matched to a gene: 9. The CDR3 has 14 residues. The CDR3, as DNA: TGTGCCAGCAGGGAACAGGGGCGTGGAGAAAAACTGTTTTTT. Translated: CASREQGRGEKLFF.

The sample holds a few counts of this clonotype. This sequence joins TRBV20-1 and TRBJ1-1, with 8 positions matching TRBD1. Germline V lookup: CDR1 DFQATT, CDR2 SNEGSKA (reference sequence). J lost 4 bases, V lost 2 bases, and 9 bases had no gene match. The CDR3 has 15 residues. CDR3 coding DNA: TGCAGTGCTAGACTCACAGGGGGTGGAGGCACTGAAGCTTTCTTT. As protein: CSARLTGGGGTEAFF.

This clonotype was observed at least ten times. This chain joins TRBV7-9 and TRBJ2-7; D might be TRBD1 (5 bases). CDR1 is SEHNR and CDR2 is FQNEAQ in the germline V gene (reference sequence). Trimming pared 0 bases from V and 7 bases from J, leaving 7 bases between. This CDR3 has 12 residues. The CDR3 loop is CASSLAPGEQYF. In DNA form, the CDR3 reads TGTGCCAGCAGCTTAGCGCCAGGGGAGCAGTACTTC.

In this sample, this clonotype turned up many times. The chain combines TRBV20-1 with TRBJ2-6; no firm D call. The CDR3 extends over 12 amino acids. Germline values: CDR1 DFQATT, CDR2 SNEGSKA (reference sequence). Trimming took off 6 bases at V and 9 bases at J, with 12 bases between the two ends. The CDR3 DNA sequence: TGCAGTGCCACGCGAGGCGGCAACGTCCTGACTTTC. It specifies CSATRGGNVLTF.

Here the CDR3 DNA reads TGTGCCAGCAGATTTCTAGCGGGGGGTAACAATGAGCAGTTCTTC. Translating gives CASRFLAGGNNEQFF. This chain connects TRBV6-5 to TRBJ2-1; 11 nucleotides match TRBD2. The CDR3 is made up of 15 amino acids. Germline CDR1 is MNHEY and CDR2 is SVGAGI. J was trimmed by 5 bases and V by 6 bases; bases with no gene match: 6.

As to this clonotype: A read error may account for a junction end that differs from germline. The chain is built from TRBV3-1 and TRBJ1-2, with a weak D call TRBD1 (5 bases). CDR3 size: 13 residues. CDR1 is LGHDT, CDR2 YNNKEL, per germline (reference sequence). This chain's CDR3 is CTSSQGSIYGYTF. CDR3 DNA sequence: TGTACCAGCAGCCAGGGCAGTATTTATGGCTACACCTTC. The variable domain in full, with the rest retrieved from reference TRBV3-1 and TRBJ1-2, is DTAVSQTPKYLVTQMGNDKSIKCEQNLGHDTMYWYKQDSKKFLKIMFSYNNKELIINETVPNRFSPKSPDKAHLNLHINSLELGDSAVYFCTSSQGSIYGYTFGSGTRLTVV.

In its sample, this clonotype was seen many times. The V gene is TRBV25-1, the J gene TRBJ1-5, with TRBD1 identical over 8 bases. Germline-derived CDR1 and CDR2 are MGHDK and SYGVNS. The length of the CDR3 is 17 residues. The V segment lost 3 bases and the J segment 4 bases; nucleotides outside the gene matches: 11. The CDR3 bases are TGTGCCAGCAGTGACGGGCAGGGGGCGGAAAGGAATCAGCCCCAGCATTTT. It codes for CASSDGQGAERNQPQHF.

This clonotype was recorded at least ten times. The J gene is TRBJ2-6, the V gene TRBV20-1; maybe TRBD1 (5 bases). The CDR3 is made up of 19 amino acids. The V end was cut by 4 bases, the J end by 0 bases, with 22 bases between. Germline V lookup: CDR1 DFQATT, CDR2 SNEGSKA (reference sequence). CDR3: CSAKHFRAPVSSGANVLTF. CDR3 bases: TGCAGTGCTAAACATTTCAGGGCCCCGGTCTCCTCTGGGGCCAACGTCCTGACTTTC.